A selection of T cell receptor beta chains follows, all from one sample in a study of blood T cell repertoires in COVID-19. Produced via immunoSEQ multiplex PCR; TCRdb's table is partial and in-frame only. The sample consists of around 230,000 clones, about nine tenths of them appearing once. The specimen was PBMCs or T cells enriched from blood (not recorded which). All receptors derive from a woman aged 30 to 39 who had recovered from COVID-19. Both conserved end residues are part of each CDR3. D genes are given only for firm matches. Size is stated for part of the rows, as once, few or many counts, or as a class when the clone is expanded.

d_gene: -
j_gene: TRBJ2-1
abundance: -
v_gene: TRBV27
CDR3nt: TGTGCCAGCAGTCAGGTCACTAATGAGCAGTTCTTC
CDR3aa: CASSQVTNEQFF

d_gene: TRBD1
j_gene: TRBJ1-2
abundance: -
v_gene: TRBV9
CDR3nt: TGTGCCAGCAGCGGTCTGGGGACAGCCTCGGCTAACTATGGCTACACCTTC
CDR3aa: CASSGLGTASANYGYTF

d_gene: -
j_gene: TRBJ1-1
abundance: -
v_gene: TRBV19
CDR3nt: TGTGCCAGTAGTATGACACTTAACACTGAAGCTTTCTTT
CDR3aa: CASSMTLNTEAFF

d_gene: -
j_gene: TRBJ2-1
abundance: -
v_gene: TRBV5-1
CDR3nt: TGCGCCAGCAGTCGCGTAGGAGCAGGGGGGAGTTACAATGAGCAGTTCTTC
CDR3aa: CASSRVGAGGSYNEQFF

d_gene: TRBD1
j_gene: TRBJ1-6
abundance: once
v_gene: TRBV6-2/TRBV6-3
CDR3nt: TGTGCCAGCAGTGGGACAGGGCGTTATCCACCCCTCCACTTT
CDR3aa: CASSGTGRYPPLHF

d_gene: -
j_gene: TRBJ2-2
abundance: -
v_gene: TRBV2
CDR3nt: TGTGCCAGAGGGGCCCGGGAGAGAACCGGGGAGCTGTTTTTT
CDR3aa: CARGARERTGELFF

d_gene: -
j_gene: TRBJ2-7
abundance: -
v_gene: TRBV7-9
CDR3nt: TGTGCCAGCAGCTTAGGGCGGGACGGCTCCTACGAGCAGTACTTC
CDR3aa: CASSLGRDGSYEQYF

d_gene: -
j_gene: TRBJ1-2
abundance: once
v_gene: TRBV3-1/TRBV3-2
CDR3nt: TGTGCCAGCGGGCAGGACTATGGCTACACCTTC
CDR3aa: CASGQDYGYTF

d_gene: -
j_gene: TRBJ1-4
abundance: -
v_gene: TRBV7-2
CDR3nt: TGTGCCAGCCTAGAGAACCCTGGGACTAATGAAAAACTGTTTTTT
CDR3aa: CASLENPGTNEKLFF

d_gene: TRBD1
j_gene: TRBJ2-1
abundance: -
v_gene: TRBV12-3/TRBV12-4
CDR3nt: TGTGCCAGCAGTTTAGGGGACAGTGAGCAGTTCTTC
CDR3aa: CASSLGDSEQFF

d_gene: -
j_gene: TRBJ1-1
abundance: -
v_gene: TRBV13
CDR3nt: TGTGCCAGCAGCCTACGTGGGCACACGAACACTGAAGCTTTCTTT
CDR3aa: CASSLRGHTNTEAFF

d_gene: TRBD2
j_gene: TRBJ2-3
abundance: -
v_gene: TRBV7-6
CDR3nt: TGTGCCAGCAGCCCCGGGACTAGCGGGGGCCGCACAGATACGCAGTATTTT
CDR3aa: CASSPGTSGGRTDTQYF

d_gene: -
j_gene: TRBJ1-2
abundance: -
v_gene: TRBV6-5
CDR3nt: TGTGCCAGACGGACCGGGATGGGGTATGGCTACACCTTC
CDR3aa: CARRTGMGYGYTF

d_gene: -
j_gene: TRBJ1-6
abundance: -
v_gene: TRBV19
CDR3nt: TGTGCCAGTAGCACAGGAAGTTCCTCACCCCTCCACTTT
CDR3aa: CASSTGSSSPLHF

d_gene: TRBD1
j_gene: TRBJ1-2
abundance: -
v_gene: TRBV6-5
CDR3nt: TGTGCCAGCAGGTCTTCTGGGACAGGCTATGGCTACACCTTC
CDR3aa: CASRSSGTGYGYTF

d_gene: TRBD1
j_gene: TRBJ2-7
abundance: -
v_gene: TRBV29-1
CDR3nt: TGCAGCGTTGTACGACAGGGTGGTGGCTACGAGCAGTACTTC
CDR3aa: CSVVRQGGGYEQYF

d_gene: -
j_gene: TRBJ1-1
abundance: -
v_gene: TRBV27
CDR3nt: TGTGCCAGCAGTTTATCCGTGGGAGCGAACACTGAAGCTTTCTTT
CDR3aa: CASSLSVGANTEAFF

d_gene: -
j_gene: TRBJ1-3
abundance: -
v_gene: TRBV4-2
CDR3nt: TGTGCCAGCAGCCAAGGTACTGACTCCAGAGCTGGAAACACCATATATTTT
CDR3aa: CASSQGTDSRAGNTIYF

d_gene: -
j_gene: TRBJ2-2
abundance: -
v_gene: TRBV7-3
CDR3nt: TGTGCCAGCAGCCCGAAAAATAAGGGGCACACCGGGGAGCTGTTTTTT
CDR3aa: CASSPKNKGHTGELFF

d_gene: -
j_gene: TRBJ2-7
abundance: -
v_gene: TRBV11-2
CDR3nt: TGTGCCAGCAGCTTAGTCCAGGGAAGGTCCTACGAGCAGTACTTC
CDR3aa: CASSLVQGRSYEQYF

d_gene: -
j_gene: TRBJ1-3
abundance: -
v_gene: TRBV9
CDR3nt: TGTGCCAGCAGCCCACCGGGTGGCGGCCTAGGAAACACCATATATTTT
CDR3aa: CASSPPGGGLGNTIYF

d_gene: -
j_gene: TRBJ1-1
abundance: -
v_gene: TRBV19
CDR3nt: TGTGCCAGTAGTCCAGGCTACATGAACACTGAAGCTTTCTTT
CDR3aa: CASSPGYMNTEAFF

d_gene: -
j_gene: TRBJ2-1
abundance: -
v_gene: TRBV19
CDR3nt: TGTGCCAGTAGTATGGGGAGATCCTACAATGAGCAGTTCTTC
CDR3aa: CASSMGRSYNEQFF

d_gene: -
j_gene: TRBJ1-6
abundance: -
v_gene: TRBV5-1
CDR3nt: TGCGCCAGCAGTCCCAACAGTTATGATTCACCCCTCCACTTT
CDR3aa: CASSPNSYDSPLHF

d_gene: TRBD2
j_gene: TRBJ2-1
abundance: -
v_gene: TRBV7-2
CDR3nt: TGTGCCAGCAGCTCACTAGCGGGGTCCTCCTACAATGAGCAGTTCTTC
CDR3aa: CASSSLAGSSYNEQFF

d_gene: -
j_gene: TRBJ1-5
abundance: -
v_gene: TRBV25-1
CDR3nt: TGTGCCAGCAGTGAGTGGGACAATAATCAGCCCCAGCATTTT
CDR3aa: CASSEWDNNQPQHF

d_gene: -
j_gene: TRBJ2-1
abundance: -
v_gene: TRBV2
CDR3nt: TGTGCCAGCAGTGATAGGGACATCTACAATGAGCAGTTCTTC
CDR3aa: CASSDRDIYNEQFF

d_gene: TRBD2
j_gene: TRBJ2-7
abundance: many
v_gene: TRBV2
CDR3nt: TGTGCCACCAGCCTCTCCGGGGGGGCGGGGGGCGAGCAGTACTTC
CDR3aa: CATSLSGGAGGEQYF

d_gene: -
j_gene: TRBJ2-2
abundance: -
v_gene: TRBV7-6
CDR3nt: TGTGCCAGCAGCTTATCGCCTGACAGAACCGGGGAGCTGTTTTTT
CDR3aa: CASSLSPDRTGELFF

d_gene: -
j_gene: TRBJ1-1
abundance: once
v_gene: TRBV6-5
CDR3nt: TGTGCCAGCAGTCACCCACAGGGTGGGGACACTGAAGCTTTCTTT
CDR3aa: CASSHPQGGDTEAFF

d_gene: TRBD1
j_gene: TRBJ2-6
abundance: -
v_gene: TRBV7-9
CDR3nt: TGTGCCAGCAGCTTCCTGGCGGGACAGGGTCGCCCTGGGGCCAACGTCCTGACTTTC
CDR3aa: CASSFLAGQGRPGANVLTF

d_gene: -
j_gene: TRBJ1-1
abundance: -
v_gene: TRBV4-2
CDR3nt: TGTGCCAGCAGCCAAGGGAGGGTAGTAGCTTTCTTT
CDR3aa: CASSQGRVVAFF

d_gene: TRBD1
j_gene: TRBJ1-2
abundance: few
v_gene: TRBV5-1
CDR3nt: TGCGCCAGCAGTGCCCAGGGGGCGAACTATGGCTACACCTTC
CDR3aa: CASSAQGANYGYTF

d_gene: TRBD2
j_gene: TRBJ2-3
abundance: -
v_gene: TRBV19
CDR3nt: TGTGCCAGTAGAAGACTAGCGGGGGGGCCCGATGACACAGATACGCAGTATTTT
CDR3aa: CASRRLAGGPDDTDTQYF

d_gene: -
j_gene: TRBJ1-1
abundance: -
v_gene: TRBV6-5
CDR3nt: TGTGCCAGCAGACGCTCAGGGAACACTGAAGCTTTCTTT
CDR3aa: CASRRSGNTEAFF

d_gene: -
j_gene: TRBJ1-5
abundance: -
v_gene: TRBV16
CDR3nt: TGTGCCAGCAGCCCCGGTAGGGCATCAGGGTATGGGAATCAGCCCCAGCATTTT
CDR3aa: CASSPGRASGYGNQPQHF

d_gene: TRBD2
j_gene: TRBJ2-3
abundance: -
v_gene: TRBV5-6
CDR3nt: TGTGCCAGCAGCTTTCGCCTAGCGGGCCGCACAGATACGCAGTATTTT
CDR3aa: CASSFRLAGRTDTQYF

d_gene: -
j_gene: TRBJ1-1
abundance: -
v_gene: TRBV29-1
CDR3nt: TGCAGCGTTGAGGAGGGTGGGGAAGCTTTCTTT
CDR3aa: CSVEEGGEAFF

d_gene: TRBD2
j_gene: TRBJ2-5
abundance: -
v_gene: TRBV7-3
CDR3nt: TGTGCCAGCAGCACGGGACTAGCGGGGCAAGAGACCCAGTACTTC
CDR3aa: CASSTGLAGQETQYF

d_gene: -
j_gene: TRBJ2-1
abundance: once
v_gene: TRBV27
CDR3nt: TGTGCCAGCAGTTTACGGGGAACCTACAATGAGCAGTTCTTC
CDR3aa: CASSLRGTYNEQFF

d_gene: -
j_gene: TRBJ2-2
abundance: -
v_gene: TRBV3-1/TRBV3-2
CDR3nt: TGTGCCAGCAGCCAAGGGGGAGACACCGGGGAGCTGTTTTTT
CDR3aa: CASSQGGDTGELFF

d_gene: -
j_gene: TRBJ2-3
abundance: -
v_gene: TRBV11-2
CDR3nt: TGTGCCAGCAGCTTTGGGGCCAGAGCAGATACGCAGTATTTT
CDR3aa: CASSFGARADTQYF

d_gene: TRBD2
j_gene: TRBJ2-1
abundance: -
v_gene: TRBV2
CDR3nt: TGTGCCAGCAGCCTGACTAGCGGGGGGCGAGGTGAGCAGTTCTTC
CDR3aa: CASSLTSGGRGEQFF

d_gene: TRBD1
j_gene: TRBJ1-2
abundance: -
v_gene: TRBV7-2
CDR3nt: TGTGCCAGCAGCTTTTATGATTACTGGACAGGGAACCACTACACCTTC
CDR3aa: CASSFYDYWTGNHYTF

d_gene: TRBD1
j_gene: TRBJ1-1
abundance: -
v_gene: TRBV7-2
CDR3nt: TGTGCCAGCACGCCAACCAGGGGGACCACTGAAGCTTTCTTT
CDR3aa: CASTPTRGTTEAFF

d_gene: TRBD2
j_gene: TRBJ2-3
abundance: -
v_gene: TRBV11-3
CDR3nt: TGTGCCAGCAGCTCTAGCGGGGGGTCCACAGATACGCAGTATTTT
CDR3aa: CASSSSGGSTDTQYF

d_gene: -
j_gene: TRBJ1-2
abundance: -
v_gene: TRBV4-1
CDR3nt: TGCGCCAGCAGGCGACCGGGACTGAACAACTATGGCTACACCTTC
CDR3aa: CASRRPGLNNYGYTF

d_gene: TRBD1
j_gene: TRBJ1-2
abundance: -
v_gene: TRBV7-7
CDR3nt: TGTGCTAGCAGCCCCGATTGGGGCCGTTATGCGCTTTATGGGACAGGTCACTATGGCTACACCTTC
CDR3aa: CASSPDWGRYALYGTGHYGYTF

d_gene: -
j_gene: TRBJ1-2
abundance: once
v_gene: TRBV7-9
CDR3nt: TGTGCCAGCAGGGCGGGGGTAGAGGGCTACACCTTC
CDR3aa: CASRAGVEGYTF

d_gene: -
j_gene: TRBJ2-4
abundance: -
v_gene: TRBV12-2
CDR3nt: TGTGCAAGTCGCTTAAACAGACTAGCGAGAAACATTCAGTACTTC
CDR3aa: CASRLNRLARNIQYF

d_gene: -
j_gene: TRBJ2-3
abundance: -
v_gene: TRBV9
CDR3nt: TGTGCCAGCAGCCCCTACCCCGGGGGAGTTGGCCCAGATACGCAGTATTTT
CDR3aa: CASSPYPGGVGPDTQYF

d_gene: -
j_gene: TRBJ2-1
abundance: -
v_gene: TRBV19
CDR3nt: TGTGCCAGTTCCGAGGTCCGGGAGACATCCCTGTTCTTC
CDR3aa: CASSEVRETSLFF

d_gene: -
j_gene: TRBJ1-2
abundance: -
v_gene: TRBV7-6
CDR3nt: TGTGCCAGCAGCTCGGGGGACGGGTATGGCTACACCTTC
CDR3aa: CASSSGDGYGYTF

d_gene: -
j_gene: TRBJ1-2
abundance: -
v_gene: TRBV9
CDR3nt: TGTGCCAGCAGCGGTCAGGGGTCGAACTATGGCTACACCTTC
CDR3aa: CASSGQGSNYGYTF